This T cell receptor beta chain was recorded in a study of T cell responses to AZD1222 COVID-19 vaccine. Regarding the study as a whole: A mostly white British donor set with more females was recruited, and clonal diversity was possibly underestimated. CD4 TCRs covered the whole spike, strongest at regions 160-218 and 743-854.

Trimming took 6 bases from V and 3 from J, leaving 15 bases between them. Germline-derived CDR1 and CDR2 are GTSNPN and SVGIG (reference sequence). The CDR3 consists of 14 residues. Here immunoSEQ multiplex PCR was the method, and the copy in TCRdb shows in-frame clones only, minus some. Of more than 80,000 clones in the sample, roughly 87% were seen once. Worth noting for this clone: Its antigen remains unidentified.

The chain uses TRBV30 and TRBJ2-1; D is unresolved. The sequenced sample was peripheral blood, obtained 28 days after the second AZD1222 dose. The receptor was isolated from an adult who received the AZD1222 COVID-19 vaccine. CDR3 sequence reads: CACLGGKSYNEQFF. The CDR3 region has the DNA TGTGCCTGTCTCGGCGGAAAAAGCTACAATGAGCAGTTCTTC. The variable domain in full, with the rest retrieved from reference TRBV30 and TRBJ2-1, is SQTIHQWPATLVQPVGSPLSLECTVEGTSNPNLYWYRQAAGRGLQLLFYSVGIGQISSEVPQNLSASRPQDRQFILSSKKLLLSDSGFYLCACLGGKSYNEQFFGPGTRLTVL.